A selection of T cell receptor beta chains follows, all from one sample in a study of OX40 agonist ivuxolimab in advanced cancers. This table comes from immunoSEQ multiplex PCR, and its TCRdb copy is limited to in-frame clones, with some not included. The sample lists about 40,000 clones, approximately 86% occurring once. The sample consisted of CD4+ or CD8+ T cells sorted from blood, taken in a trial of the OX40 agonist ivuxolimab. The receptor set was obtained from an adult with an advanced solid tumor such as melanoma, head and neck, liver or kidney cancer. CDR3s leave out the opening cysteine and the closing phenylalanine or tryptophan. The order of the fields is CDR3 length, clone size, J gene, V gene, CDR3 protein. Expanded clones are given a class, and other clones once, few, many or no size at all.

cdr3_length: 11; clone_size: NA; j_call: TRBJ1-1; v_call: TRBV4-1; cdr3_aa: ASSSGVNTEAF
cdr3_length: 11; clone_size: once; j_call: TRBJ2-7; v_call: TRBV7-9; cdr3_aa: ASSHGLVGEQY
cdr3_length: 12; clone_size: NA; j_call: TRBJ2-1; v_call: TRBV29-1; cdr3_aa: SGSQALSGSEQF
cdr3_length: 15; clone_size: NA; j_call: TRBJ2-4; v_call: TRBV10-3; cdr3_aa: AISEWASGGTADIQY
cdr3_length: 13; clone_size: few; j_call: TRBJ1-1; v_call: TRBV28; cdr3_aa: ASKFISGMNTEAF
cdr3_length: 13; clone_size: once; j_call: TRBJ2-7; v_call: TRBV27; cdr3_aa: ASSSAGQGPYEQY
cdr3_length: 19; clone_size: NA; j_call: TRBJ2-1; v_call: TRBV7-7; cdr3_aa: ASSSTTGLVGGPSSYNEQF
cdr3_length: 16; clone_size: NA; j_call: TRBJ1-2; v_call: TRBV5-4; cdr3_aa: ASSSPEQTEHFEDGYT
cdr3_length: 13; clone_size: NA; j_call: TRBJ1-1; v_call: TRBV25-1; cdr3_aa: ASSESGGDLTEAF
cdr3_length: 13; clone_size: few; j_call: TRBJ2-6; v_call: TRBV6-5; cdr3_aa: ASRIRDSGANVLT